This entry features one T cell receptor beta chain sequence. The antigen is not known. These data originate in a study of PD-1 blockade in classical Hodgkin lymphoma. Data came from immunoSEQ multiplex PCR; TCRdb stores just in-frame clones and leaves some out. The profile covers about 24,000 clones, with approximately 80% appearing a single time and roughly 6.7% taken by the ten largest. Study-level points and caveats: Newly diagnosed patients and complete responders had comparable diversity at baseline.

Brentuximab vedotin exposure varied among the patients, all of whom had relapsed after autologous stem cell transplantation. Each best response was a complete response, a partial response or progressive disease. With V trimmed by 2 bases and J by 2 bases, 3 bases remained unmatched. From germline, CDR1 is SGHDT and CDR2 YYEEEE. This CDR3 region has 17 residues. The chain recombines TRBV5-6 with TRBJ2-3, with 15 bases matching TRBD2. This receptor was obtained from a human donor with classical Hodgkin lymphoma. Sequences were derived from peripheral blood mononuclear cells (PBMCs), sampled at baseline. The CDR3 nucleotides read TGTGCCAGCAGCTTCGGACTAGCGGGGGGGAACACAGATACGCAGTATTTT. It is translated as CASSFGLAGGNTDTQYF.